Following are 3 T cell receptor beta chains from one sample sequenced in a study of blood T cell repertoires in COVID-19. Method: immunoSEQ multiplex PCR; TCRdb's copy keeps in-frame clones and lacks some. Of fewer than 250,000 clones listed, less than 85% were seen once; the top ten hold 3% to 3.5%. Material for sequencing was PBMCs or T cells enriched from blood (not recorded which). These TCRs come from a woman in her thirties who had recovered from COVID-19.

A few counts support this clone. The chain joins TRBV7-8 to TRBJ2-2; the match to TRBD2 covers 9 bases. Germline CDR1 and CDR2: SGHVS and FQNEAQ. CDR3 length equals 15 residues. J lost 7 bases, V lost 5 bases, and 8 bases had no gene match. In nucleotides, the CDR3 is TGTGCCAGCAGCAACATAGCGGGGGATATCGGGGAGCTGTTTTTT. Protein product: CASSNIAGDIGELFF.

This chain connects TRBV20-1 to TRBJ1-1; D gene uncertain. V was shortened by 3 bases and J by 0 bases, with 14 bases between the two germline ends. The length of the CDR3 is 15 residues. Germline V gives CDR1 DFQATT, CDR2 SNEGSKA (reference sequence). In DNA, the CDR3 is TGCAGTGCTAGTGAGCCAGATGAGGTGAACACTGAAGCTTTCTTT. Amino acids: CSASEPDEVNTEAFF.

Here the CDR3 reads CAGTPGLADQETQYF. The DNA of the CDR3 is TGTGCCGGAACTCCGGGACTAGCGGACCAAGAGACCCAGTACTTC. This chain connects TRBV2 to TRBJ2-5; 11 nucleotides agree with TRBD2. CDR3 size: 15 residues. Unmatched junction bases numbered 8, after V lost 11 bases and J lost 0 bases. The germline V gene encodes CDR1 SNHLY and CDR2 FYNNEI. The full variable domain, its missing parts supplied by reference TRBV2 and TRBJ2-5, is EPEVTQTPSHQVTQMGQEVILRCVPISNHLYFYWYRQILGQKVEFLVSFYNNEISEKSEIFDDQFSVERPDGSNFTLKIRSTKLEDSAMYFCAGTPGLADQETQYFGPGTRLLVL.